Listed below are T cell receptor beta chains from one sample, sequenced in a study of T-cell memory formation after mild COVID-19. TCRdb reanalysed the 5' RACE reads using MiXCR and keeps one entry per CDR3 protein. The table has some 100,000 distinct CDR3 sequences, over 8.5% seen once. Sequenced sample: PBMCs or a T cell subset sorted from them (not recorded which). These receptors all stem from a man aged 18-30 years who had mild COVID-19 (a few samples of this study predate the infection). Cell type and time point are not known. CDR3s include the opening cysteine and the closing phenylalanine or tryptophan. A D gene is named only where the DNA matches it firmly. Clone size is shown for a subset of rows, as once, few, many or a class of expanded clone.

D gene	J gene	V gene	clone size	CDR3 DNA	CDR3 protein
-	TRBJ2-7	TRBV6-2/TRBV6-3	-	TGTGCCAGCAGTTCGCGCGAGCAGTACTTC	CASSSREQYF
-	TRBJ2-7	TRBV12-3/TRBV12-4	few	TGTGCCAGCAGTTCCGGGCCCGCCTACGAGCAGTACTTC	CASSSGPAYEQYF
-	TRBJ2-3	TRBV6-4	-	TGTGCCAGCAGTCCCGGGAAGACCAGGACAGATACGCAGTATTTT	CASSPGKTRTDTQYF
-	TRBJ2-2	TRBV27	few	TGTGCCAGCAGTTTGTCTCGGGGATCCACCGGGGAGCTGTTTTTT	CASSLSRGSTGELFF
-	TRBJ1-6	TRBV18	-	TGTGCCCCCCCGTTTGTGGGGTCCTATAATTCACCCCTCCACTTT	CAPPFVGSYNSPLHF
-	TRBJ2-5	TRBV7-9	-	TGTGCCAGCAGCCTCGGACCCTTCCTCTCCAAAGAGACCCAGTACTTC	CASSLGPFLSKETQYF
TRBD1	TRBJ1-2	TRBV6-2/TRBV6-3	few	TGTGCCAGCAGAATACTCCGGGACAGCAAATCCCCTAACTATGGCTACACCTTC	CASRILRDSKSPNYGYTF
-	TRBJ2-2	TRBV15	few	TGTGCCACCAGTGGGGGGAACACCGGGGAGCTGTTTTTT	CATSGGNTGELFF
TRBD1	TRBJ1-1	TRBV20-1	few	TGCAGTGCCCACAACACAGGGGGCGTTGGCGCTGAAGCTTTCTTT	CSAHNTGGVGAEAFF
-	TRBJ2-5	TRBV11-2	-	TGTGCCAGCAGCTTAGCCCTCCAAGAGACCCAGTACTTC	CASSLALQETQYF
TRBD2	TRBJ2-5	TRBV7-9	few	TGTGCCAGCAGCTCAAATATTCCGAGACTAGCTTTGGAGACCCAGTACTTC	CASSSNIPRLALETQYF
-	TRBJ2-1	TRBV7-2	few	TGTGCCAGCAGCTCCCTGACAGGCCGCTCCTACAATGAGCAGTTCTTC	CASSSLTGRSYNEQFF
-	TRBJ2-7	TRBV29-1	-	TGCAGCGCCGGAAGGTCGGGACACCTCTACGAGCAGTACTTC	CSAGRSGHLYEQYF
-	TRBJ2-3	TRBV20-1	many	TGCAGTGCTAGTGGGACCCCCGGCTCAGATACGCAGTATTTT	CSASGTPGSDTQYF
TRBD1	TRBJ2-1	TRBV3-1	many	TGTGCCAGCAGCCTCACCGGGACAGGGAATGAGCAGTTCTTC	CASSLTGTGNEQFF
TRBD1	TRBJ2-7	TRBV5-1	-	TGCGCCAGCAGCCCCGGGGACAGTCGATACGAGCAGTACTTC	CASSPGDSRYEQYF
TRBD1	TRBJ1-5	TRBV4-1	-	TGCGCCAGCAGCCCAAGATTGGGACAGGGCAATCAGCCCCAGCATTTT	CASSPRLGQGNQPQHF
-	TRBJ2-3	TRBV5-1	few	TGCGCCAGCAGCGCCTTGGGGAATGGGCTATATACGCAGTATTTT	CASSALGNGLYTQYF
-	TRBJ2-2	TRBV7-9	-	TGTGCCAGCAGCTTCGGGCAGTACACCGGGGAGCTGTTTTTT	CASSFGQYTGELFF
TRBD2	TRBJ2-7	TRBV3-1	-	TGTGCCAGCAGCAAAACTAGCGGGGGCCTCTCCTACGAGCAGTACTTC	CASSKTSGGLSYEQYF
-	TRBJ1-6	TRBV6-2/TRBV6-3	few	TGTGCCAGCAGTTATCAGAGCAATTCACCCCTCCACTTT	CASSYQSNSPLHF
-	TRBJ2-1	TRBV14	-	TGTGCCAGCAGCCCTACTCACAATGAGCAGTTCTTC	CASSPTHNEQFF
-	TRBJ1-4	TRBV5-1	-	TGCGCCAGCTCAGAATCAACTAATGAAAAACTGTTTTTT	CASSESTNEKLFF
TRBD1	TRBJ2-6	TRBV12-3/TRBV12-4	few	TGTGCCAGCAGTTTACAGGGGACAGATGGCTCTGGGGCCAACGTCCTGACTTTC	CASSLQGTDGSGANVLTF
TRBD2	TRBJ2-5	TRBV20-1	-	TGCAGTGCTACTAGCGGGGGGAGCCCGGAGACCCAGTACTTC	CSATSGGSPETQYF
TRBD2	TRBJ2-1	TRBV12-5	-	TGTGCTAGTGGCCGCCCTAGCGGGGATATGAATCGGCAGTTCTTC	CASGRPSGDMNRQFF
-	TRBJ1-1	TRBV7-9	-	TGTGCCAGCAGCCCCCCCCTTTTCTTT	CASSPPLFF
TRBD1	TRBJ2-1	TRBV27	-	TGTGCCAGCAGTTCGACAGGGTTTACGTTCTTC	CASSSTGFTFF
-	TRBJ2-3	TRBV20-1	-	TGCAGTGCGTCGAACTTCCACTCTAGCACAGATACGCAGTATTTT	CSASNFHSSTDTQYF
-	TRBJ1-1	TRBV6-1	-	TGTGCCAGCAGTGAAGCTTGGAGGGGGATGAACACTGAAGCTTTCTTT	CASSEAWRGMNTEAFF
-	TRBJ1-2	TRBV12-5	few	TGTGCTAGTGGTTTGGCTACAGGGTTTGGCGGCTACACCTTC	CASGLATGFGGYTF
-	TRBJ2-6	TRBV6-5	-	TGTGCCAGCAGTTGGGAGGTCGCCGGGGCCAACGTCCTGACTTTC	CASSWEVAGANVLTF
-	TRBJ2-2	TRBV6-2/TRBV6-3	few	TGTGCCAGCAGTTACTCGGGGTTAAAGGGACTGAACACCGGGGAGCTGTTTTTT	CASSYSGLKGLNTGELFF
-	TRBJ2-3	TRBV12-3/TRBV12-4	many	TGTGCCAGCAGTTTCGAGGACCCCGGGGTGGAGTATTTT	CASSFEDPGVEYF
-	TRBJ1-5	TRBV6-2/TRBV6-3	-	TGTGCCAGCAGTTACTTGTTAAGTTTGATGCAGCCCCAGCATTTT	CASSYLLSLMQPQHF
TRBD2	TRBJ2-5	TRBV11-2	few	TGTGCCAGCAGCTTGTTTAGCGGGGGTGGGGCCCAGTACTTC	CASSLFSGGGAQYF
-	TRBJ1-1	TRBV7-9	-	TGTGCCAGCAGCTTAGGAGCGGTGAACACTGAAGCTTTCTTT	CASSLGAVNTEAFF
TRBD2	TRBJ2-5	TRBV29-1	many	TGCAGCGTTGAAATCGCGCGGGGGGGCCCAGAGACCCAGTACTTC	CSVEIARGGPETQYF
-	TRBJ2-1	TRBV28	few	TGTGCCAGCCAGGGGTGGTCCTACAATGAGCAGTTCTTC	CASQGWSYNEQFF
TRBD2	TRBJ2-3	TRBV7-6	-	TGTGCCAGCGCGACTAGCGGGGGATTCACAGATACGCAGTATTTT	CASATSGGFTDTQYF
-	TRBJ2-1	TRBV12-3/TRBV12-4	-	TGTGCCAGCAGTCGGCGGGGAAATGAGCAGTTCTTC	CASSRRGNEQFF
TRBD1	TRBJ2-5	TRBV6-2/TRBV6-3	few	TGTGCCAGCAGTTTAGACAGGGGAGGAGAGACCCAGTACTTC	CASSLDRGGETQYF